The rows below give T cell receptor beta chains drawn from one sample of a study of control samples from healthy donors and cancer patients. Profiling relied on immunoSEQ multiplex PCR, and the TCRdb table lists in-frame clones only, not all of them. There are about 120,000 clones in the sample; around 88% occur only once, and less than 4% lies in the top ten. Specimen: blood. The receptor set was obtained from a man between 40 and 49 years old in good health. Both conserved end residues are trimmed from each CDR3. The order of the fields is J gene, V gene, CDR3 protein.

J gene: TRBJ2-2; V gene: TRBV5-1; CDR3 protein: ASTSTGGAGTGELF
J gene: TRBJ2-2; V gene: TRBV27; CDR3 protein: ASSREADRARGTGELF
J gene: TRBJ2-3; V gene: TRBV11-2; CDR3 protein: ASRSSGMGDTQY
J gene: TRBJ1-5; V gene: TRBV9; CDR3 protein: ASSTLGGPQH
J gene: TRBJ2-5; V gene: TRBV11-3; CDR3 protein: ASSPWTSGETQY
J gene: TRBJ2-4; V gene: TRBV6-1; CDR3 protein: ASSEWEAKNIQY
J gene: TRBJ2-1; V gene: TRBV7-3; CDR3 protein: ASSPTGTGNNEQF
J gene: TRBJ2-7; V gene: TRBV5-1; CDR3 protein: ASSSIPSSYEQY
J gene: TRBJ1-5; V gene: TRBV6-5; CDR3 protein: AARTGGKQPQH
J gene: TRBJ2-3; V gene: TRBV7-2; CDR3 protein: ASSWGPGGVTDTQY
J gene: TRBJ1-6; V gene: TRBV10-3; CDR3 protein: AIGQGINSPLH
J gene: TRBJ1-1; V gene: TRBV2; CDR3 protein: ASSVGREGTEAF
J gene: TRBJ1-2; V gene: TRBV4-1; CDR3 protein: ASSQVRGTRSYGYT
J gene: TRBJ1-5; V gene: TRBV28; CDR3 protein: ASSLSGGEGNQPQH
J gene: TRBJ1-2; V gene: TRBV5-1; CDR3 protein: ASSLEHAYGYT
J gene: TRBJ1-3; V gene: TRBV2; CDR3 protein: ASSLSGGAGNTIY
J gene: TRBJ1-6; V gene: TRBV6-6; CDR3 protein: ASSYWNSPLH
J gene: TRBJ1-1; V gene: TRBV9; CDR3 protein: ASSPSHEGGEAF
J gene: TRBJ2-5; V gene: TRBV10-3; CDR3 protein: AISVDGETQY
J gene: TRBJ2-1; V gene: TRBV4-3; CDR3 protein: ASSQDDRGSNEQF
J gene: TRBJ1-1; V gene: TRBV28; CDR3 protein: ASRQLGTEAF
J gene: TRBJ1-2; V gene: TRBV6-8; CDR3 protein: ASSYSQGEDGYT
J gene: TRBJ1-2; V gene: TRBV2; CDR3 protein: ASSDRGNYGYT
J gene: TRBJ1-2; V gene: TRBV30; CDR3 protein: AWSPKGSYGYT
J gene: TRBJ1-2; V gene: TRBV11-3; CDR3 protein: ASSPHGDRGANYGYT
J gene: TRBJ2-5; V gene: TRBV30; CDR3 protein: AWERGAQETQY
J gene: TRBJ1-2; V gene: TRBV5-8; CDR3 protein: ASSYRDRDYGYT
J gene: TRBJ1-3; V gene: TRBV4-1; CDR3 protein: ASSRIGQSGNTIY
J gene: TRBJ2-1; V gene: TRBV10-1; CDR3 protein: ASSEVGGGRNEQF
J gene: TRBJ1-1; V gene: TRBV12-3/TRBV12-4; CDR3 protein: ASIFGGRTEAF
J gene: TRBJ1-5; V gene: TRBV14; CDR3 protein: ASSDLSPEGNQPQH
J gene: TRBJ1-5; V gene: TRBV3-1/TRBV3-2; CDR3 protein: ASSHGVQPQH
J gene: TRBJ2-2; V gene: TRBV18; CDR3 protein: ASSPGQHTGELF
J gene: TRBJ2-7; V gene: TRBV7-9; CDR3 protein: ASSLDPRGEQY
J gene: TRBJ1-3; V gene: TRBV30; CDR3 protein: AWGGHAGTGNTIY
J gene: TRBJ2-3; V gene: TRBV29-1; CDR3 protein: SATPGQGGSTDTQY
J gene: TRBJ1-3; V gene: TRBV9; CDR3 protein: ASSVGPGENTIY
J gene: TRBJ1-2; V gene: TRBV30; CDR3 protein: AWTPQGFGYGYT
J gene: TRBJ1-4; V gene: TRBV4-2; CDR3 protein: ASSQDWGQNEKLF
J gene: TRBJ1-5; V gene: TRBV10-2; CDR3 protein: ASSESRGIGSNQPQH